These T cell receptor beta chains were read from a single sample in a study of siplizumab effects on memory and regulatory T cells. TCRdb keeps only in-frame clones here, not all; method: immunoSEQ multiplex PCR. The sample gives approximately 58,000 clones, 80% to 95% of which show up once; 35% to 45% is in the top ten. The sequencing input was CD8+ T cells sorted from blood. The receptors were sampled from a human donor in good health. Both conserved end residues are trimmed from each CDR3. The D gene is left open where the match is weak.

d_call: .; v_call: TRBV7-9; cdr3_aa: ASSLQNTEAF
d_call: .; v_call: TRBV7-6; cdr3_aa: ASSLVTGTVEQY
d_call: TRBD1; v_call: TRBV28; cdr3_aa: ASSSNQLSRGVNEKLF
d_call: .; v_call: TRBV10-3; cdr3_aa: AISRSLAEDTQY
d_call: .; v_call: TRBV21-1; cdr3_aa: ASSKLVGRVYNEQF
d_call: .; v_call: TRBV6-5; cdr3_aa: ASSPSPTYEQY
d_call: .; v_call: TRBV7-9; cdr3_aa: ASSSTSSQETQY
d_call: TRBD2; v_call: TRBV27; cdr3_aa: ASSLAGGYEQY
d_call: .; v_call: TRBV19; cdr3_aa: ASSIVVTLSTDTQY
d_call: TRBD2; v_call: TRBV2; cdr3_aa: ASRGLAGYLDTQY
d_call: .; v_call: TRBV9; cdr3_aa: ASSVALATPYEQY